This entry concerns a single T cell receptor beta chain. Its antigen is not known. Primers for the PCR totalled 60 Vbeta and 13 Jbeta. Method: immunoSEQ multiplex PCR; TCRdb's copy keeps in-frame clones and lacks some. The table has about 82,000 clones, roughly 80% seen once. CDR1 SNHLY and CDR2 FYNNEI come from the germline V gene. The V gene end was trimmed by 2 bases and the J gene end by 7 bases; junction bases not matched to a gene: 3. The CDR3 covers 15 residues. This sample is drawn from a study of cytomegalovirus exposure and HLA in healthy donors. Background on the study: Caucasian-associated ancestry cluster membership applied to less than 85% of under 450 genotyped donors. Study conclusions and caveats: When a later analysis compared HLA-associated TCR beta chains with equally common others, the HLA-associated chains turned out to be more clonally expanded and to have lower generation probabilities.

The chain is built from TRBV2 and TRBJ2-1, with 12 nucleotides matching TRBD2. The clonotype was recovered from a woman aged 50 to 65 in good health and CMV-seropositive. Specimen: PBMCs. CDR3 bases: TGTGCCAGCAGTGAATCTAGCGGGAGGGGTAATGAGCAGTTCTTC. Translating it yields CASSESSGRGNEQFF.